Listed here are 5 T cell receptor beta chains from one sample, sequenced in a study of T cells after yellow fever vaccination. TCRdb fed the 5' RACE reads into MiXCR, producing one record per CDR3 protein. Among a few hundred thousand distinct CDR3 sequences listed, about 10% were seen once. Sample: CD4+ T cells sorted from PBMCs, taken 5 days after the yellow fever booster vaccination. All receptors come from a man between 18 and 29 years old who received the YFV17D yellow fever vaccine.

Only a few counts were recorded for this clonotype. This chain connects TRBV7-2 to TRBJ2-2; no reliable D call. In germline, CDR1 is SGHTA, CDR2 FQGNSA. Trimming took off 2 bases at V and 8 bases at J, with 9 bases between the two ends. This CDR3 is 13 amino acids long. CDR3 in DNA: TGTGCCAGCAGCTTACAGAGGAGAGGGGAGCTGTTTTTT. Translated, it gives CASSLQRRGELFF.

The CDR3 loop reads CASSQAGDTQYF. The CDR3 DNA follows: TGTGCCAGCAGCCAAGCGGGGGATACGCAGTATTTT. The V call is TRBV14, the J call TRBJ2-3; tentative D call: TRBD2 (5 bases). V gave up 1 base and J gave up 6 bases, with 5 bases separating them. The germline CDR1 and CDR2 sequences are SGHDN and FVKESK. This CDR3 region has 12 residues.

This clonotype appeared many times. The genes are TRBV4-3 and TRBJ1-1, with TRBD1 as a possible D gene (6 bases). Germline CDR1 and CDR2: LGHNA and YSLEER. The V gene lost 4 bases and the J gene lost 2 bases, with 14 bases spanning the gap. The CDR3 length is 15 residues. The CDR3 sequence is CASSRAGHGNTEAFF. The CDR3 nucleotides read TGCGCCAGCAGCCGAGCGGGACACGGCAACACTGAAGCTTTCTTT.

This clonotype was recorded only once. The V call is TRBV7-9, the J call TRBJ1-4, with a possible D match to TRBD1 (6 bases). The V end lost 5 bases, the J end lost 4 bases, and 20 bases lay between the germline ends. Germline V gene lookup returns CDR1 SEHNR and CDR2 FQNEAQ (reference sequence). The CDR3 is made up of 17 amino acids. The CDR3 spells CASSRSPRGASNEKLFF. CDR3 coding DNA: TGTGCCAGCAGCCGATCCCCCCGGGGGGCGAGTAATGAAAAACTGTTTTTT.

In its sample, this clonotype was seen many times. One end of the junction fails to match germline, which may point to a read error. The V call is TRBV6-6, the J call TRBJ2-5; D might be TRBD1 or TRBD2, each matching 5 bases. The CDR3 runs 13 residues. In germline, CDR1 is MNHNY, CDR2 SVGAGI (reference sequence). The CDR3 reads CASSTRDQGTQYF. CDR3 DNA: TGTGCCAGCAGTACTCGGGACCAAGGGACCCAGTACTTC.